The 23 T cell receptor beta chains below all came from one sample that was sequenced in a study of regulatory T cells in long-lasting Graves disease. Time point of the sample: persistent/refractory GD, antithyroid drugs over 5 years with positive TRAb. The authors made the TCR library using RNA they extracted from PBMCs. Building the TCR beta libraries relied on iRepertoire HTBI primers, and CDR3 regions underwent Arm-PCR. TCRdb passed the multiplex PCR reads through MiXCR, listing each CDR3 protein once. The sample consists of around 510,000 distinct CDR3 sequences, roughly 20% of them appearing once. Sequences were derived from peripheral blood mononuclear cells (PBMCs), sampled when the disease was refractory, from a patient treated with antithyroid drugs. These receptors all stem from a female donor with Graves disease.

This chain uses TRBV12-3 or TRBV12-4 with TRBJ2-2; 8 nucleotides line up with TRBD2. The CDR3 extends over 17 amino acids. Unmatched junction bases numbered 11, after V lost 3 bases and J lost 5 bases. CDR3 DNA sequence: TGTGCCAGCAGTTTCCGGGCGGGAGGAGGAGGTACCGGGGAGCTGTTTTTT. The encoded protein is CASSFRAGGGGTGELFF.

This clonotype has a handful of counts. The chain links TRBV14 to TRBJ1-2; a possible D gene is TRBD1 (5 bases). The CDR3 extends over 15 amino acids. V shed 1 base and J shed 4 bases, with 13 bases lying between them. The germline V gene encodes CDR1 SGHDN and CDR2 FVKESK. CDR3 in DNA: TGTGCCAGCAGCCAAGTTCCAGGGACTGTCTATGGCTACACCTTC. This encodes CASSQVPGTVYGYTF.

The V and J genes are TRBV20-1 and TRBJ2-7; 7 nucleotides align to TRBD2. With 6 bases clipped from V and 1 base from J, the junction kept 6 bases outside the gene matches. The V gene's germline CDR1 is DFQATT and CDR2 SNEGSKA (reference sequence). The CDR3 consists of 13 residues. The CDR3: CSASSGPSYEQYF. As DNA, the CDR3 is TGCAGTGCCTCTAGCGGCCCTTCCTACGAGCAGTACTTC.

About this clonotype itself: Compared with germline, one end of the junction differs, possibly owing to a read error. This chain links TRBV13 with TRBJ2-5, with D perhaps matching TRBD1 (6 bases). The CDR3 spans 14 residues. CDR1 PRHDT and CDR2 FYEKMQ come from the germline V gene (reference sequence). CDR3 in amino acids: CASSVGTNQESQYF. DNA of the CDR3: TGTGCCAGCAGCGTCGGGACAAACCAAGAGTCCCAGTACTTC.

This clonotype was counted at least ten times. V usage is TRBV6-1 and J usage is TRBJ1-1; D not resolved. The CDR3 spans 14 residues. Trimming took 3 bases from V and 0 from J, leaving 8 bases between them. In germline, CDR1 is MNHNS, CDR2 SASEGT. The CDR3 loop is CASSEQRMNTEAFF. The CDR3 DNA sequence: TGTGCCAGCAGTGAGCAGCGCATGAACACTGAAGCTTTCTTT.

This clonotype was observed at least ten times. This chain joins TRBV15 and TRBJ1-1; TRBD1 might be the D (5 bases). The CDR3 spans 14 residues. Trimming shortened V by 5 bases and J by 7 bases, and 17 bases separated the two germline ends. From germline, CDR1 is LNHNV and CDR2 YYDKDF (reference sequence). In DNA form, the CDR3 reads TGTGCCACCAGCGCAAGGGCAGGGTATAGTGAAGCTTTCTTT. This encodes CATSARAGYSEAFF.

As concerns this clonotype: It may be a read error: a sequence one base away is much more abundant. The chain has TRBV27 and TRBJ2-7, with D possibly matching TRBD2 (7 bases). The ends were cut back, 5 bases at V and 6 bases at J, with 17 bases in the middle. This CDR3 has 14 amino acids. Germline lookup yields CDR1 MNHEY and CDR2 SMNVEV (reference sequence). The CDR3 protein is CASSVGRGAPEQYF. The DNA for the CDR3 is TGTGCCAGCAGTGTGGGACGGGGGGCGCCCGAGCAGTACTTC.

As concerns this clonotype: Just one base apart from a much larger clone, this may be a read error. The V gene is TRBV5-1, the J gene TRBJ2-7; 7 bases are a match to TRBD2. The CDR3 totals 16 residues. In germline, CDR1 is SGHRS, CDR2 YFSETQ. Trimming cost V 7 bases and J 4 bases; bases outside gene matches: 17. The CDR3 DNA reads as TGCGCCAGCGGCCCTCAAACGGGCGCGGGAGCTTACGAGCAGTACTTC. Its protein product is CASGPQTGAGAYEQYF.

V is TRBV5-1 and J is TRBJ1-1; 10 bases fit TRBD1. Germline V lookup: CDR1 SGHRS, CDR2 YFSETQ. This CDR3 has 15 residues. The V segment lost 0 bases and the J segment 5 bases; nucleotides outside the gene matches: 4. The CDR3 DNA reads as TGCGCCAGCAGCTTGGGAGACAGGGGGCCTACTGAAGCTTTCTTT. Its translation: CASSLGDRGPTEAFF.

V and J are TRBV19 and TRBJ2-2, with D unresolved. Germline V gives CDR1 LNHDA, CDR2 SQIVND (reference sequence). CDR3 length: 12 amino acids. The V and J ends lost 3 bases and 7 bases respectively, with 6 bases between them. The CDR3 nucleotides are TGTGCCAGTAGTATGTCGGTCGGGGAGCTGTTTTTT. It yields the protein CASSMSVGELFF.

Ten or more counts support this clonotype. This rearrangement joins TRBV10-3 to TRBJ1-1, with a possible D match to TRBD1 (6 bases). V was trimmed by 10 bases and J by 5 bases, leaving 11 bases between them. Germline V gene lookup returns CDR1 ENHRY and CDR2 SYGVKD. The CDR3 contains 11 residues. The DNA of the CDR3 is TGTGCCAACGGGGACAAGACTGAAGCTTTCTTT. Its protein product is CANGDKTEAFF.

This clonotype has a count of ten or more. The rearrangement uses TRBV3-1 and TRBJ2-7; TRBD2 agrees at 10 bases. V lost 6 bases and J lost 2; bases outside the gene matches: 13. Germline V gives CDR1 LGHDT, CDR2 YNNKEL (reference sequence). This CDR3 contains 17 residues. Written as DNA, the CDR3 is TGTGCCAGCAGGCCAACTTCCGGGACTAGCGCAACCTACGAGCAGTACTTC. Translating gives CASRPTSGTSATYEQYF.

This CDR3 reads CASSFAVGTGVTEAFF. DNA of the CDR3: TGTGCCAGCAGCTTTGCAGTCGGGACAGGAGTCACTGAAGCTTTCTTT. The chain employs TRBV25-1 and TRBJ1-1; 8 positions match TRBD1. J was trimmed by 4 bases and V by 6 bases; bases with no gene match: 13. Germline V gene data show CDR1 as MGHDK and CDR2 as SYGVNS. The length of the CDR3 is 16 residues.

This clonotype was found a few times. The chain recombines TRBV19 with TRBJ1-5; D is possibly TRBD1 (5 bases). The V gene's germline CDR1 is LNHDA and CDR2 SQIVND (reference sequence). With 7 bases removed from V and 0 bases from J, the gap between germline ends came to 13 bases. The CDR3 contains 15 residues. This CDR3 is CASTFQGHSNQPQHF. The CDR3 nucleotides read TGTGCCAGTACCTTCCAGGGTCATAGCAATCAGCCCCAGCATTTT.

This clonotype was detected many times. V and J are TRBV28 and TRBJ2-7, with D perhaps given as TRBD1 or TRBD2 (6 bases each). Deletions cut 6 bases from V and 6 bases from J, with 18 bases between. Germline values: CDR1 MDHEN, CDR2 SYDVKM. The CDR3 is 14 residues long. CDR3 sequence (DNA): TGTGCCAGCAGGGTGGCAGGGGAGGCTAGCGAGCAGTACTTC. Translating gives CASRVAGEASEQYF.

The sample holds many counts of this clonotype. The chain combines TRBV7-9 with TRBJ1-1, with D uncertain. In germline, CDR1 is SEHNR, CDR2 FQNEAQ (reference sequence). Deletions cut 2 bases from V and 0 bases from J, with 4 bases between. This CDR3 is built from 13 residues. The CDR3: CASSLPMNTEAFF. The CDR3 DNA is TGTGCCAGCAGCTTACCGATGAACACTGAAGCTTTCTTT.

This clonotype has just a few counts. The rearrangement uses TRBV30 and TRBJ2-7; D is unresolved. Germline loops: CDR1 GTSNPN, CDR2 SVGIG (reference sequence). This CDR3 is built from 11 residues. Deletions cut 4 bases from V and 5 bases from J, with 9 bases between. CDR3 in DNA: TGTGCCTGGACCTTGGGCAACGAGCAGTACTTC. Protein: CAWTLGNEQYF. The full variable domain, rest sourced from reference TRBV30 and TRBJ2-7, is SQTIHQWPATLVQPVGSPLSLECTVEGTSNPNLYWYRQAAGRGLQLLFYSVGIGQISSEVPQNLSASRPQDRQFILSSKKLLLSDSGFYLCAWTLGNEQYFGPGTRLTVT.

The sample holds a few counts of this clonotype. The chain uses TRBV25-1 and TRBJ1-6; D uncertain. Between the trimmed V and J ends, which lost 8 bases and 8 bases, there was a span of 7 bases. The V gene's germline CDR1 is MGHDK and CDR2 SYGVNS. The CDR3 is 11 amino acids. The CDR3 region is CASGYYSPLHF. In nucleotides, the CDR3 is TGTGCCAGCGGTTACTATTCACCCCTCCACTTT. Looking up the rest from reference TRBV25-1 and TRBJ1-6 gives the full variable domain: EADIYQTPRYLVIGTGKKITLECSQTMGHDKMYWYQQDPGMELHLIHYSYGVNSTEKGDLSSESTVSRIRTEHFPLTLESARPSHTSQYLCASGYYSPLHFGNGTRLTVT.

The V call is TRBV30, the J call TRBJ1-5; tentatively, D is TRBD1 (5 bases). V lost 1 base and J 4 bases, leaving 8 bases between the germline ends. The CDR3 has 13 residues. Germline CDR1 GTSNPN, CDR2 SVGIG (reference sequence). CDR3 DNA: TGTGCCTGGAGTGCACAGGAGAATCAGCCCCAGCATTTT. It is translated as CAWSAQENQPQHF.

This clonotype appeared many times. The rearrangement links TRBV13 to TRBJ1-1, with 11 bases that match TRBD1. Germline-derived CDR1 and CDR2 are PRHDT and FYEKMQ (reference sequence). The CDR3 runs 17 residues. Trimming cost V 6 bases and J 3 bases; bases outside gene matches: 12. The CDR3: CASSPAGTGGFDTEAFF. The CDR3 DNA reads TGTGCCAGCAGTCCCGCCGGGACAGGGGGTTTCGACACTGAAGCTTTCTTT.

V usage is TRBV30 and J usage is TRBJ1-3, with unresolved D. The CDR3 contains 12 residues. The V end was cut by 1 base, the J end by 1 base, with 2 bases between. CDR1 is GTSNPN and CDR2 is SVGIG in the germline V gene (reference sequence). The CDR3 nucleotides read TGTGCCTGGAGTGCGTCTGGAAACACCATATATTTT. It yields the protein CAWSASGNTIYF. Drawing the rest from reference TRBV30 and TRBJ1-3, the complete variable domain is SQTIHQWPATLVQPVGSPLSLECTVEGTSNPNLYWYRQAAGRGLQLLFYSVGIGQISSEVPQNLSASRPQDRQFILSSKKLLLSDSGFYLCAWSASGNTIYFGEGSWLTVV.

A word on this clonotype: It may be a read error: a sequence one base away is much more abundant. Given the absence of the conserved phenylalanine or tryptophan at the CDR3 end, a read error is likely. The chain has TRBV27 and TRBJ2-2, with a weak D call TRBD2 (6 bases). V was pared by 8 bases and J by 0 bases, with 13 bases between. Germline CDR1 reads MNHEY; CDR2 reads SMNVEV (reference sequence). The CDR3 is 15 amino acids. The CDR3 region is CASVPGGPNTGELFC. In nucleotides, the CDR3 is TGTGCCAGCGTGCCCGGGGGACCGAACACCGGGGAGCTGTTTTGT.

CDR3 sequence (DNA): TGTGCCAGTCAAGCAGGACGTTTGAACACTGAAGCTTTCTTT. Its protein is CASQAGRLNTEAFF. J is TRBJ1-1 and V is TRBV19, with D unresolved. CDR3 size: 14 residues. CDR1 and CDR2 from the germline V gene are LNHDA and SQIVND (reference sequence). Trimming removed 8 bases from V and 0 bases from J, with 13 bases in between.